Here is one TCR beta chain with its context. Sequencing used immunoSEQ multiplex PCR; TCRdb keeps in-frame clones, though not all of them. Among approximately 940,000 clones, less than 85% were seen once, and the ten largest hold around 1.5%. V gave up 5 bases and J gave up 0 bases, with 5 bases separating them. The CDR3 covers 12 residues. Germline CDR1 is MDHEN and CDR2 is SYDVKM. The data are from a study of shared clonotypes between healthy human individuals. This chain connects TRBV28 to TRBJ2-7, with D unresolved. This sequence was found in a young man in good health. Material for sequencing was memory CD4+ T cells sorted from blood. This sample's subset: CD45RA-negative fraction. The CDR3 loop is CASSALSYEQYF. As DNA, the CDR3 is TGTGCCAGCAGTGCACTCTCCTACGAGCAGTACTTC.